The 22 T cell receptor beta chains presented below share a single source sample, sequenced in a study of Graves' ophthalmopathy and Graves' hyperthyroidism. Transcripts of RNA were the source for amplifying TCR beta CDR3 regions. First-round RT-PCR used HTBI primers; second-round multiplex PCR followed. MiXCR, applied by TCRdb to the multiplex PCR reads, yields one record per CDR3 protein. The table records hundreds of thousands of distinct CDR3 sequences, about 46% of them present only once. Sequencing was performed on peripheral blood. These receptors were obtained from an adult man with Graves' ophthalmopathy.

The sample holds a few counts of this clonotype. The V and J genes are TRBV7-9 and TRBJ2-5; TRBD2 is a possible D gene (6 bases). Germline loops: CDR1 SEHNR, CDR2 FQNEAQ (reference sequence). CDR3 length: 13 residues. The V gene lost 10 bases and the J gene lost 5 bases, with 17 bases spanning the gap. The CDR3 nucleotides are TGTGCCACCAAGACTAGATCGAAGGAGACCCAGTACTTC. It yields the protein CATKTRSKETQYF.

A note on this clonotype: At one end, the junction sequence differs from germline, possibly due to a read error. The chain uses TRBV29-1 and TRBJ1-1; no clear D. The CDR3 has 13 amino acids. Germline CDR1 is SQVTM and CDR2 is ANQGSEA. The CDR3 DNA follows: TGCAACGTTCAAGGCGCCCAGAACACTGAAGCTTTCTTT. Encoded protein: CNVQGAQNTEAFF.

The genes are TRBV7-3 and TRBJ1-1; unclear D gene. Between the trimmed V and J ends, which lost 3 bases and 0 bases, there was a span of 5 bases. The germline gives CDR1 SGHTA, CDR2 FQGTGA. The CDR3 extends over 13 amino acids. The CDR3 spells CASSFQVNTEAFF. The CDR3 nucleotides are TGTGCCAGCAGCTTCCAAGTGAACACTGAAGCTTTCTTT.

A note on this clonotype: A much more abundant neighbour one base away suggests this may be a read error. This chain connects TRBV11-2 to TRBJ1-2; D gene unclear. V shed 4 bases and J shed 2 bases, with 2 bases lying between them. Germline loops: CDR1 SGHAT, CDR2 FQNNGV. This CDR3 is built from 11 residues. CDR3 sequence: CASSYNYGYTF. The CDR3 nucleotides read TGTGCCAGCAGCTACAACTATGGCTACACCTTC.

This clonotype came up many times. The CDR3 nucleotides are TGTGCCAGCAGTGTCTCGGCGAGAACTAATGAAAAACTGTTTTTT. As protein: CASSVSARTNEKLFF. This rearrangement joins TRBV25-1 to TRBJ1-4, with D hard to call. Germline CDR1 reads MGHDK; CDR2 reads SYGVNS. V shed 4 bases and J shed 1 base, with 10 bases lying between them. The CDR3 extends over 15 amino acids.

This clonotype appeared a few times. The J gene is TRBJ1-3, the V gene TRBV7-9; D is ambiguous. Trimming removed 5 bases at V and 2 bases at J, with 10 bases between. The V gene's germline CDR1 is SEHNR and CDR2 FQNEAQ (reference sequence). The CDR3 is 14 residues long. The CDR3 coding sequence is TGTGCCAGCAGCCTGGCCGAAGCTGGAAACACCATATATTTT. Translating it yields CASSLAEAGNTIYF.

This chain uses TRBV20-1 with TRBJ2-1; TRBD2 agrees at 8 bases. The CDR3 loop spans 16 amino acids. The V segment lost 3 bases and the J segment 4 bases; nucleotides outside the gene matches: 11. Looked up from germline, CDR1 is DFQATT and CDR2 is SNEGSKA (reference sequence). The CDR3 nucleotides read TGCAGTGCTAGTAGTCTGGCTAGCGGGTTTTACAATGAGCAGTTCTTC. It translates to CSASSLASGFYNEQFF.

The chain couples TRBV25-1 to TRBJ1-5; D ambiguous. Germline values: CDR1 MGHDK, CDR2 SYGVNS. This CDR3 spans 13 amino acids. The V and J ends lost 6 bases and 6 bases respectively, with 12 bases between them. CDR3 sequence: CASSFAGSQPQHF. In DNA form, the CDR3 reads TGTGCCAGCAGCTTCGCGGGAAGTCAGCCCCAGCATTTT.

This clonotype was detected many times. The CDR3 reads CSVRQGSEAFF. In nucleotides, the CDR3 is TGCAGCGTTCGACAGGGGTCTGAAGCTTTCTTT. The V call is TRBV29-1, the J call TRBJ1-1; 8 bases map to TRBD1. The CDR3 runs 11 residues. V was clipped by 5 bases and J by 6 bases; unmatched bases: 2. Germline loops: CDR1 SQVTM, CDR2 ANQGSEA.

The CDR3, as DNA: TGTGCCACTCGGCTGGGGTCAGGGCAGCCCCAGCATTTT. It encodes CATRLGSGQPQHF. J is TRBJ1-5 and V is TRBV6-1; the D gene is possibly TRBD1 (5 bases). The ends were cut back, 10 bases at V and 7 bases at J, with 17 bases in the middle. CDR3 length: 13 amino acids. The germline V gene encodes CDR1 MNHNS and CDR2 SASEGT.

The chain links TRBV9 to TRBJ2-2; TRBD2 aligns across 13 bases. V lost 3 bases to trimming and J lost 3 bases; unmatched junction nucleotides: 11. Looked up from germline, CDR1 is SGDLS and CDR2 is YYNGEE. The CDR3 consists of 19 residues. CDR3 region: CASSDNLGTSGAHTGELFF. CDR3 nucleotide sequence: TGTGCCAGCAGCGACAACCTTGGGACTAGCGGGGCTCACACCGGGGAGCTGTTTTTT.

Notes on this clonotype: At one boundary the junction diverges from the germline segment, which might be a read error. V and J are TRBV6-5 and TRBJ1-1; the D is unclear. The V gene's germline CDR1 is MNHEY and CDR2 SVGAGI. The CDR3 has 13 residues. CDR3 sequence reads: CASSYSLNIEAFF. In DNA, the CDR3 is TGTGCCAGCAGTTACTCACTGAACATTGAAGCTTTCTTT.

The V gene is TRBV7-2, the J gene TRBJ1-2, with TRBD1 as a possible D gene (5 bases). This CDR3 has 15 residues. Germline CDR1 reads SGHTA; CDR2 reads FQGNSA. V lost 5 bases, J lost 8 bases, and 21 bases lay in between. The CDR3 DNA follows: TGTGCCAGCAGCCAAGATTCCCAGGGCTCAGGGGGCTACACCTTC. It encodes CASSQDSQGSGGYTF.

J is TRBJ2-7 and V is TRBV6-1, with 9 bases matching TRBD1. Germline CDR1 MNHNS, CDR2 SASEGT. V lost 1 base, J lost 5 bases, and 0 bases stayed unmatched. The CDR3 contains 13 residues. DNA for the CDR3: TGTGCCAGCAGTGAAGGGGACAGGGACGAGCAGTACTTC. Its translation is CASSEGDRDEQYF.

This clonotype has only one observation. The chain joins TRBV29-1 to TRBJ2-7; no definite D call. Germline loops: CDR1 SQVTM, CDR2 ANQGSEA. The CDR3 extends over 16 amino acids. Trimming took off 0 bases at V and 7 bases at J, with 22 bases between the two ends. CDR3: CSVEDRAESSYNEQYF. The CDR3 region has the DNA TGCAGCGTTGAAGATCGGGCTGAAAGCTCCTACAATGAGCAGTACTTC.

The V gene is TRBV5-1, the J gene TRBJ1-4; TRBD1 matches at 8 bases. The CDR3 contains 14 residues. In germline, CDR1 is SGHRS, CDR2 YFSETQ. V lost 4 bases to trimming and J lost 7 bases; unmatched junction nucleotides: 6. CDR3 nucleotides: TGCGCCAGCAGCCCAGGGGGCGGAGGTGAAAAACTGTTTTTT. Translated: CASSPGGGGEKLFF. Drawing the rest from reference TRBV5-1 and TRBJ1-4, the complete variable domain is KAGVTQTPRYLIKTRGQQVTLSCSPISGHRSVSWYQQTPGQGLQFLFEYFSETQRNKGNFPGRFSGRQFSNSRSEMNVSTLELGDSALYLCASSPGGGGEKLFFGSGTQLSVL.

This clonotype occurred many times. V and J are TRBV29-1 and TRBJ2-5, with D perhaps matching TRBD1 or TRBD2 (6 bases each). Germline-derived CDR1 and CDR2 are SQVTM and ANQGSEA. The CDR3 has 12 amino acids. V dropped 2 bases and J dropped 9 bases, with 13 bases sitting between them. In DNA form, the CDR3 reads TGCAGCGTTGAAATCGGGGGCTCGGCCCAGTACTTC. Its protein is CSVEIGGSAQYF. Full variable domain (missing parts from reference TRBV29-1 and TRBJ2-5): SAVISQKPSRDICQRGTSLTIQCQVDSQVTMMFWYRQQPGQSLTLIATANQGSEATYESGFVIDKFPISRPNLTFSTLTVSNMSPEDSSIYLCSVEIGGSAQYFGPGTRLLVL.

This clonotype has ten or more counts. V usage is TRBV29-1 and J usage is TRBJ1-1; possibly TRBD1 for D (6 bases). The CDR3 is 11 amino acids. The ends were cut back, 6 bases at V and 1 base at J, with 6 bases in the middle. Germline V gene lookup returns CDR1 SQVTM and CDR2 ANQGSEA. The CDR3 here is CSVQGNTEAFF. The CDR3, as DNA: TGCAGCGTACAGGGGAACACTGAAGCTTTCTTT.

The gene calls are TRBV7-9 and TRBJ1-4; D is possibly TRBD1 (5 bases). The CDR3 is 18 residues long. Between the trimmed V and J ends, which lost 10 bases and 3 bases, there was a span of 27 bases. Germline V gene lookup returns CDR1 SEHNR and CDR2 FQNEAQ (reference sequence). The CDR3 coding sequence is TGTGCCATCCCTTCGGAGGCCGGGGGTAGCATGGCTAATGAAAAACTGTTTTTT. Protein: CAIPSEAGGSMANEKLFF.

This rearrangement joins TRBV19 to TRBJ1-1; TRBD1 matches 8 bases. Germline V lookup: CDR1 LNHDA, CDR2 SQIVND (reference sequence). The V and J ends lost 4 bases and 0 bases, in that order; junction bases with no gene match: 4. This CDR3 contains 15 residues. The CDR3 DNA follows: TGTGCCAGTAGTACCCGGACAGGGATGAACACTGAAGCTTTCTTT. This sequence encodes CASSTRTGMNTEAFF.

This clonotype was detected ten times or more. The genes are TRBV5-8 and TRBJ2-5, with D uncertain. V was clipped by 0 bases and J by 1 base, with 7 bases between them. The CDR3 is 14 residues long. Germline CDR1 and CDR2: SGHTS and YDEGEE. The CDR3 is CASSLDPSQETQYF. CDR3 DNA sequence: TGTGCCAGCAGCTTGGACCCCTCCCAAGAGACCCAGTACTTC.

This clonotype was detected only a few times. This sequence joins TRBV7-3 and TRBJ2-5; D possibly corresponds to TRBD1 (5 bases). The length of the CDR3 is 16 residues. V was shortened by 2 bases and J by 2 bases, with 15 bases between the two germline ends. CDR1 and CDR2 from the germline V gene are SGHTA and FQGTGA. CDR3 residues: CASSLAPGARQETQYF. CDR3 DNA: TGTGCCAGCAGCTTAGCCCCTGGGGCTAGACAAGAGACCCAGTACTTC. The full variable domain, in which reference TRBV7-3 and TRBJ2-5 provide the parts outside the CDR3, is GAGVSQTPSNKVTEKGKYVELRCDPISGHTALYWYRQSLGQGPEFLIYFQGTGAADDSGLPNDRFFAVRPEGSVSTLKIQRTERGDSAVYLCASSLAPGARQETQYFGPGTRLLVL.